These T cell receptor beta chains were read from a single sample in a study of graft-versus-host responses after intestinal transplantation. Antigen specificity for these receptors is unknown. Profiling relied on immunoSEQ multiplex PCR, and the TCRdb table lists in-frame clones only, not all of them. The data hold fewer than 120,000 clones, with around 93% observed a single time. Sequencing was performed on unstimulated CD8+ T cells sorted from spleen or lymph node cells, taken before intestinal transplant. Receptor source: a human donor who received an intestinal transplant. CDR3s include the opening cysteine and the closing phenylalanine or tryptophan. The D gene is left open where the match is weak. Where a row states a size, it is once, few, many or the class of an expanded clone; other rows omit it.

clone size	V gene	J gene	D gene	CDR3 DNA	CDR3 protein
NA	TRBV25-1	TRBJ2-7	TRBD2	TGTGCCAGCAGTGATGGGGTAGGACTAGCCTACGAGCAGTACTTC	CASSDGVGLAYEQYF
NA	TRBV30	TRBJ2-2	NA	TGTGCCTGGATAAATAGCTGGAACACCGGGGAGCTGTTTTTT	CAWINSWNTGELFF
NA	TRBV27	TRBJ2-1	NA	TGTGCCAGCAGTTTTACGGCGGGTGAGCAGTTCTTC	CASSFTAGEQFF
NA	TRBV6-5	TRBJ2-7	NA	TGTGCCAGCAGGGAACAGGGAAGGGGGGCTCTGGAGCAGTACTTC	CASREQGRGALEQYF
few	TRBV19	TRBJ1-1	NA	TGTGCCAGTAAAAGTGGGCAGAACACTGAAGCTTTCTTT	CASKSGQNTEAFF
NA	TRBV27	TRBJ2-7	NA	TGTGCCAGCAGTTTAGCAGGGGGGGCCTACGAGCAGTACTTC	CASSLAGGAYEQYF
NA	TRBV19	TRBJ2-3	NA	TGTGCCATCTCAGGAAGAGGGGGCACAGATACGCAGTATTTT	CAISGRGGTDTQYF
NA	TRBV9	TRBJ2-3	TRBD2	TGTGCCAGCAGCGTAGTCAGCGGGGGTAGCACAGATACGCAGTATTTT	CASSVVSGGSTDTQYF
NA	TRBV6-5	TRBJ2-7	NA	TGTGCCAGCAGGACCTTACTCGAGCAGTACTTC	CASRTLLEQYF
NA	TRBV10-1	TRBJ2-3	TRBD1	TGCGCCAGCAGTTGGGGGACAGGGTACACAGATACGCAGTATTTT	CASSWGTGYTDTQYF
once	TRBV9	TRBJ2-1	TRBD2	TGTGCCAGCAGCCCCGGGACTAGCGGGAGGGATGAGCAGTTCTTC	CASSPGTSGRDEQFF
NA	TRBV30	TRBJ1-2	NA	TGTGCCTGGAGTGTATCAAATCCGGGAGACTATGGCTACACCTTC	CAWSVSNPGDYGYTF
NA	TRBV29-1	TRBJ2-7	TRBD1	TGCAGCGCCGCCGGGACAGACTACGAGCAGTACTTC	CSAAGTDYEQYF
NA	TRBV27	TRBJ1-1	NA	TGTACCAGCGGTGGCACTGAAGCTTTCTTT	CTSGGTEAFF
NA	TRBV27	TRBJ2-1	TRBD2	TGTGCCAGCAGATCCGGGACTAGCGTGTACAATGAGCAGTTCTTC	CASRSGTSVYNEQFF
NA	TRBV5-4	TRBJ2-4	NA	TGTGCCAGCAGCTCGATACTAGCCAAAAACATTCAGTACTTC	CASSSILAKNIQYF
NA	TRBV9	TRBJ2-7	NA	TGTGCCAGCAGCGTAGGTATCGGAGAGCAGTACTTC	CASSVGIGEQYF
NA	TRBV28	TRBJ2-7	NA	TGTGCCAGCAGCCGACGGGAGACCTTCTGCGAGCAGTACTTC	CASSRRETFCEQYF
NA	TRBV4-1	TRBJ2-2	NA	TGCGCCAGCAGCCAGCTCCGGGGGACGGTCGGGGAGCTGTTTTTT	CASSQLRGTVGELFF
NA	TRBV11-2	TRBJ2-5	NA	TGTGCCAGCAGCTTAAGGTTTCGCTTCGGAGAGACCCAGTACTTC	CASSLRFRFGETQYF
NA	TRBV28	TRBJ2-7	NA	TGTGCCAGCAGTTGGCTCTACGAGCAGTACTTC	CASSWLYEQYF
NA	TRBV7-9	TRBJ1-1	TRBD1	TGTGCCAGCAGCTTTACAGGGGGCTACACTGAAGCTTTCTTT	CASSFTGGYTEAFF
NA	TRBV27	TRBJ2-1	NA	TGTGCCAGCAGTTCCCGCGCTAGCGCGTACAATGAGCAGTTCTTC	CASSSRASAYNEQFF
NA	TRBV27	TRBJ2-1	NA	TGTGCCAGCAGTTTGTCGACTTCCTACAATGAGCAGTTCTTC	CASSLSTSYNEQFF
NA	TRBV19	TRBJ1-5	NA	TGTGCCAGTAGGCTTGTGCACCTCAGCAATCAGCCCCAGCATTTT	CASRLVHLSNQPQHF
once	TRBV11-2	TRBJ2-2	NA	TGTGCCAGCAGCTCGTTGGGTCCGACCGGGGAGCTGTTTTTT	CASSSLGPTGELFF
NA	TRBV6-5	TRBJ1-1	NA	TGTGCCAGCAGTTCCTCCCTGGAAGCTTTCTTT	CASSSSLEAFF
NA	TRBV10-1	TRBJ2-3	TRBD1	TGCGCCAGCAGTGAAGACAGGGGGGCTAGCACAGATACGCAGTATTTT	CASSEDRGASTDTQYF
NA	TRBV27	TRBJ2-1	TRBD2	TGTGCCAGCACCCAACTAGCGGAGAGCTCCTACAATGAGCAGTTCTTC	CASTQLAESSYNEQFF
NA	TRBV19	TRBJ2-1	TRBD2	TGTGCCAGTAGTGAATTTACCGGGACTAGCGTCAATGAGCAGTTCTTC	CASSEFTGTSVNEQFF
few	TRBV19	TRBJ2-1	NA	TGTGCCAGTAGTATGGGGATAATGGGTGAGCAGTTCTTC	CASSMGIMGEQFF
NA	TRBV4-1	TRBJ2-3	TRBD2	TGCGCCAGCAGCCAAGGGGAGGGGACTCATCCCCTCCTAGCTTCAGACACAGATACGCAGTATTTT	CASSQGEGTHPLLASDTDTQYF
NA	TRBV9	TRBJ2-7	TRBD2	TGTGCCAGCAGCACTAGCGGGAGGGCCTACGAGCAGTACTTC	CASSTSGRAYEQYF
NA	TRBV30	TRBJ2-6	TRBD1	TGTGCCTGGGGGGACAGGGGGTTTGGGGCCAACGTCCTGACTTTC	CAWGDRGFGANVLTF
NA	TRBV18	TRBJ1-3	NA	TGTGCCAGCTCACTGGAGACAGACTCTGGAAACACCATATATTTT	CASSLETDSGNTIYF
once	TRBV27	TRBJ2-3	NA	TGTGCCAGCAGTTTAAGGCCTAGCCAGGGGGATACGCAGTATTTT	CASSLRPSQGDTQYF
NA	TRBV11-2	TRBJ1-5	NA	TGTGCCAGCAGCTTACGGGGGTTTCGGAATCAGCCCCAGCATTTT	CASSLRGFRNQPQHF
NA	TRBV14	TRBJ2-1	NA	TGTGCCAGCAGCCAAGCCGAGACTAGGAGGCTATACAATGAGCAGTTCTTC	CASSQAETRRLYNEQFF
NA	TRBV9	TRBJ2-5	TRBD2	TGTGCCAGCAGCCCATTAGCGGGAGGGCTTGGAGAGACCCAGTACTTC	CASSPLAGGLGETQYF
NA	TRBV7-3	TRBJ1-1	NA	TGTGCCAGCAGCTTAGGAGGGATTAACACTGAAGCTTTCTTT	CASSLGGINTEAFF
NA	TRBV7-8	TRBJ1-1	TRBD1	TGTGCCAGCAGCTACGGGACAGGCCTTGAAGCTTTCTTT	CASSYGTGLEAFF
NA	TRBV5-1	TRBJ2-1	NA	TGCGCCAGCAGCCTCGGGCCTGAGCAGTTCTTC	CASSLGPEQFF
once	TRBV10-3	TRBJ2-2	TRBD2	TGTGCCATCACCCCTACTAGCGGGGAGAACACCGGGGAGCTGTTTTTT	CAITPTSGENTGELFF
NA	TRBV5-1	TRBJ2-6	NA	TGCGCCAGCAGCTTCCAGGGTACCTCTGGGGCCAACGTCCTGACTTTC	CASSFQGTSGANVLTF
NA	TRBV5-1	TRBJ2-7	NA	TGCGCCAGCAGCCGATACAGGCCCTACGAGCAGTACTTC	CASSRYRPYEQYF
once	TRBV2	TRBJ2-1	TRBD2	TGTGCCAGCAGTGAAGCGACTAGCGGGGGTATGAGTGAGCAGTTCTTC	CASSEATSGGMSEQFF
NA	TRBV7-9	TRBJ2-1	TRBD2	TGTGCCAGCATCCCGTCTAGCGGGAGGCGGGATGAGCAGTTCTTC	CASIPSSGRRDEQFF
once	TRBV19	TRBJ2-7	TRBD1	TGTGCCAGTAGTACATCAGGGGGCGCGTACGAGCAGTACTTC	CASSTSGGAYEQYF
NA	TRBV5-4	TRBJ2-2	NA	TGTGCCAGCAGCCAGAACACCGGGGAGCTGTTTTTT	CASSQNTGELFF
NA	TRBV27	TRBJ1-2	NA	TGTGCCAGCGGGGGGAGGGAAAGCTATGGCTACACCTTC	CASGGRESYGYTF
NA	TRBV5-4	TRBJ2-7	NA	TGTGCCAGCAGCTCCTCGTTTCTCCCTTACTACGAGCAGTACTTC	CASSSSFLPYYEQYF
NA	TRBV15	TRBJ1-5	NA	TGTGCCACCAGCAGAGATAAGGGCGATCAGCCCCAGCATTTT	CATSRDKGDQPQHF
NA	TRBV2	TRBJ1-4	NA	TGTGCCAGCAGTGGGCCCCCGAGGGAAAAACTGTTTTTT	CASSGPPREKLFF
NA	TRBV28	TRBJ1-1	NA	TGTGCCAGCAGTATACCCAGGGGAAGCAACACTGAAGCTTTCTTT	CASSIPRGSNTEAFF
NA	TRBV7-9	TRBJ1-1	NA	TGTGCCAGCAGCCTCGGGGCCGGTGAAGCTTTCTTT	CASSLGAGEAFF
NA	TRBV11-3	TRBJ2-3	NA	TGTGCCAGCAGTCAAGACCCGGGGGCAGATACGCAGTATTTT	CASSQDPGADTQYF
NA	TRBV6-5	TRBJ2-1	NA	TGTGCCAGCAGTTACTCGGCCAGCTCAGGTGAGCAGTTCTTC	CASSYSASSGEQFF
NA	TRBV5-4	TRBJ2-1	NA	TGTGCCAGCAGCTTGGTGGGCAGGTTAGGTTACAATGAGCAGTTCTTC	CASSLVGRLGYNEQFF